These 20 T cell receptor beta chains share one sample of origin, sequenced in a study of blood T cell repertoires in COVID-19. The assay was immunoSEQ multiplex PCR, and TCRdb's table has in-frame clones only and misses some. Of fewer than 200,000 clones in the sample, around 80% are singletons; the top ten hold 17%. Sample: PBMCs or T cells enriched from blood (not recorded which). The receptors stem from a woman aged 50 to 65 who had recovered from COVID-19.

This clone was picked up a small number of times. The chain has TRBV30 and TRBJ1-4; D gene uncertain. The germline V and J ends were trimmed by 3 bases and 10 bases, with 18 bases remaining between them. Germline V CDR1 and CDR2: GTSNPN, SVGIG (reference sequence). This CDR3 spans 14 amino acids. This CDR3 is CAWRAWSLEGKLFF. In DNA, the CDR3 is TGTGCCTGGAGGGCCTGGAGTTTGGAAGGAAAACTGTTTTTT.

The chain has TRBV5-1 and TRBJ2-3; the D gene is possibly TRBD2 (6 bases). The CDR3 has 17 amino acids. CDR1 and CDR2 (germline): SGHRS, YFSETQ. Deletions cut 0 bases from V and 7 bases from J, with 21 bases between. The CDR3 spells CASSLVSWGRTQNTQYF. In DNA form, the CDR3 reads TGCGCCAGCAGCTTGGTTAGTTGGGGGAGGACCCAGAATACGCAGTATTTT.

The chain recombines TRBV19 with TRBJ2-3, with a weak D call TRBD2 (6 bases). The CDR3 runs 15 residues. Trimming took off 3 bases at V and 1 base at J, with 11 bases between the two ends. From germline, CDR1 is LNHDA and CDR2 SQIVND (reference sequence). The CDR3 is CASSMQTSRTDTQYF. CDR3 nucleotides: TGTGCCAGTAGTATGCAGACTAGTCGCACAGATACGCAGTATTTT.

V gene TRBV5-6 combines with J gene TRBJ1-4; TRBD1 aligns across 7 bases. The CDR3 totals 17 residues. Germline V gives CDR1 SGHDT, CDR2 YYEEEE. V was clipped by 2 bases and J by 6 bases; unmatched bases: 13. CDR3 residues: CASSLMGEGGPHEKLFF. CDR3 in DNA: TGTGCCAGCAGCTTAATGGGAGAAGGGGGCCCCCATGAAAAACTGTTTTTT.

This chain connects TRBV7-9 to TRBJ1-4; TRBD1 matches at 8 bases. From germline, CDR1 is SEHNR and CDR2 FQNEAQ (reference sequence). Unmatched junction bases numbered 11, after V lost 3 bases and J lost 14 bases. This CDR3 contains 14 residues. CDR3 bases: TGTGCCAGCAGCTTTCACGGACAGGGAGGGATTCTGTTTTTT. Its translation is CASSFHGQGGILFF.

The rearrangement joins TRBV2 to TRBJ2-7; TRBD2 might be the D (5 bases). V lost 11 bases and J 3 bases, leaving 14 bases between the germline ends. The CDR3 length is 12 residues. The germline V gene has CDR1 SNHLY and CDR2 FYNNEI. CDR3 in amino acids: CAGGREIYEQYF. The CDR3 coding sequence is TGTGCCGGAGGACGGGAAATCTACGAGCAGTACTTC.

This clone was found a few times. This chain connects TRBV24-1 to TRBJ2-5; D is perhaps TRBD2 (5 bases). Germline V gives CDR1 KGHDR, CDR2 SFDVKD. The V end was cut by 4 bases, the J end by 3 bases, with 11 bases between. The CDR3 runs 14 residues. DNA of the CDR3: TGTGCCACCAGTGACCGACGGGAAAAAGAGACCCAGTACTTC. It is translated as CATSDRREKETQYF.

The chain has TRBV7-9 and TRBJ2-1; D possibly corresponds to TRBD2 (6 bases). The CDR3 length is 14 residues. Germline loops: CDR1 SEHNR, CDR2 FQNEAQ (reference sequence). V shed 5 bases and J shed 3 bases, with 11 bases lying between them. The CDR3 protein is CASSPRGNYNEQFF. In DNA, the CDR3 is TGTGCCAGCAGCCCTCGGGGGAACTACAATGAGCAGTTCTTC.

This clone was recorded a few times. The gene calls are TRBV7-2 and TRBJ1-6; D not certain. Germline CDR1 is SGHTA and CDR2 is FQGNSA. This CDR3 is 13 amino acids long. V was clipped by 4 bases and J by 7 bases, with 8 bases between them. The CDR3, as DNA: TGTGCCAGCAGCTCACAGATGAATTCACCCCTCCACTTT. It encodes CASSSQMNSPLHF. Based on the CDR3 plus reference TRBV7-2 and TRBJ1-6, the full variable domain is GAGVSQSPSNKVTEKGKDVELRCDPISGHTALYWYRQSLGQGLEFLIYFQGNSAPDKSGLPSDRFSAERTGGSVSTLTIQRTQQEDSAVYLCASSSQMNSPLHFGNGTRLTVT.

The V gene is TRBV11-1, the J gene TRBJ2-1; 8 bases are shared with TRBD1. V shed 6 bases and J 4 bases; nucleotides not matched to a gene: 8. This CDR3 has 15 residues. Per the germline V gene, CDR1 is SGHAT and CDR2 is FQDESV (reference sequence). For the CDR3, the DNA is TGTGCCAGCAGTCTTGGGACAGGAGCATACAATGAGCAGTTCTTC. It yields the protein CASSLGTGAYNEQFF.

This rearrangement joins TRBV5-6 to TRBJ1-2; D not certain. CDR1 SGHDT and CDR2 YYEEEE come from the germline V gene. The CDR3 contains 14 residues. V was pared by 3 bases and J by 4 bases, with 13 bases between. This chain's CDR3 is CASSSPPGVYGYTF. DNA of the CDR3: TGTGCCAGCAGCTCCCCCCCCGGTGTCTATGGCTACACCTTC.

The genes are TRBV6-1 and TRBJ1-4; unclear D gene. Germline CDR1 MNHNS, CDR2 SASEGT. CDR3 length: 15 amino acids. Trimming removed 2 bases at V and 3 bases at J, with 10 bases between. The CDR3 is CASSEMVAPNEKLFF. CDR3 DNA: TGTGCCAGCAGTGAAATGGTGGCACCTAATGAAAAACTGTTTTTT.

This chain joins TRBV5-1 and TRBJ2-1, with a tentative D call TRBD2 (5 bases). The CDR3 consists of 14 residues. CDR1 and CDR2 from the germline V gene are SGHRS and YFSETQ. V was clipped by 0 bases and J by 7 bases, with 11 bases between them. CDR3: CASSLARTGNEQFF. The CDR3 DNA follows: TGCGCCAGCAGCTTGGCCCGGACGGGAAATGAGCAGTTCTTC.

This chain connects TRBV29-1 to TRBJ1-4; a possible D gene is TRBD1 (5 bases). Germline V gene lookup returns CDR1 SQVTM and CDR2 ANQGSEA. The CDR3 is 12 amino acids. V was trimmed by 3 bases and J by 7 bases, leaving 9 bases between them. The CDR3 DNA reads as TGCAGCGTTGAGACGGGGGTTGAAAAACTGTTTTTT. Residues: CSVETGVEKLFF.

A single count supports this clone. V and J are TRBV24-1 and TRBJ2-5, with D unclear. Germline values: CDR1 KGHDR, CDR2 SFDVKD. The CDR3 totals 14 residues. The ends were cut back, 4 bases at V and 7 bases at J, with 15 bases in the middle. As DNA, the CDR3 is TGTGCCACCAGTGAATCCACGAACGCAGGGACCCAGTACTTC. This encodes CATSESTNAGTQYF.

Comments on this clone: This CDR3 is also generated by other DNA sequences in the sample. The J gene is TRBJ2-1, the V gene TRBV15; a weak D match, TRBD2 (5 bases). The CDR3 has 12 residues. CDR1 is LNHNV, CDR2 YYDKDF, per germline (reference sequence). V shed 0 bases and J shed 9 bases, with 6 bases lying between them. The CDR3 loop reads CATSRDRGEQFF. DNA of the CDR3: TGTGCCACCAGCAGAGATCGGGGTGAGCAGTTCTTC.

This sequence joins TRBV10-3 and TRBJ1-5, with D possibly being TRBD1 (6 bases). CDR3 length: 15 residues. Germline-derived CDR1 and CDR2 are ENHRY and SYGVKD. With 1 base removed from V and 6 bases from J, the gap between germline ends came to 13 bases. The CDR3 region is CAISEWTGGAQPQHF. The DNA for the CDR3 is TGTGCCATCAGTGAGTGGACGGGGGGGGCTCAGCCCCAGCATTTT.

This chain joins TRBV4-2 and TRBJ2-3; D is possibly TRBD2 (7 bases). This CDR3 spans 16 amino acids. Germline assignment: CDR1 LGHNA and CDR2 YNFKEQ. Trimming removed 0 bases from V and 0 bases from J, with 10 bases in between. In nucleotides, the CDR3 is TGTGCCAGCAGCCAAGAAGGGGGGGCAAGCACAGATACGCAGTATTTT. Translation: CASSQEGGASTDTQYF.

This clone was seen more than once but under ten times. This sequence joins TRBV28 and TRBJ1-1; possibly TRBD1 for D (6 bases). The germline V and J ends were trimmed by 0 bases and 10 bases, with 9 bases remaining between them. In germline, CDR1 is MDHEN, CDR2 SYDVKM. This CDR3 contains 12 residues. CDR3 protein: CASSLWDSRAFF. The CDR3 nucleotides are TGTGCCAGCAGTTTATGGGACAGCCGAGCTTTCTTT. The full variable domain, with the rest looked up from reference TRBV28 and TRBJ1-1, is DVKVTQSSRYLVKRTGEKVFLECVQDMDHENMFWYRQDPGLGLRLIYFSYDVKMKEKGDIPEGYSVSREKKERFSLILESASTNQTSMYLCASSLWDSRAFFGQGTRLTVV.

CDR3 nucleotide sequence: TGTGCCAGCAGCTTGACAGGTAGCAATCAGCCCCAGCATTTT. Amino acids: CASSLTGSNQPQHF. V gene TRBV7-2 combines with J gene TRBJ1-5; possible D gene TRBD1, 6 bases. V lost 3 bases and J 0 bases, leaving 6 bases between the germline ends. The CDR3 loop spans 14 amino acids. Germline lookup yields CDR1 SGHTA and CDR2 FQGNSA.